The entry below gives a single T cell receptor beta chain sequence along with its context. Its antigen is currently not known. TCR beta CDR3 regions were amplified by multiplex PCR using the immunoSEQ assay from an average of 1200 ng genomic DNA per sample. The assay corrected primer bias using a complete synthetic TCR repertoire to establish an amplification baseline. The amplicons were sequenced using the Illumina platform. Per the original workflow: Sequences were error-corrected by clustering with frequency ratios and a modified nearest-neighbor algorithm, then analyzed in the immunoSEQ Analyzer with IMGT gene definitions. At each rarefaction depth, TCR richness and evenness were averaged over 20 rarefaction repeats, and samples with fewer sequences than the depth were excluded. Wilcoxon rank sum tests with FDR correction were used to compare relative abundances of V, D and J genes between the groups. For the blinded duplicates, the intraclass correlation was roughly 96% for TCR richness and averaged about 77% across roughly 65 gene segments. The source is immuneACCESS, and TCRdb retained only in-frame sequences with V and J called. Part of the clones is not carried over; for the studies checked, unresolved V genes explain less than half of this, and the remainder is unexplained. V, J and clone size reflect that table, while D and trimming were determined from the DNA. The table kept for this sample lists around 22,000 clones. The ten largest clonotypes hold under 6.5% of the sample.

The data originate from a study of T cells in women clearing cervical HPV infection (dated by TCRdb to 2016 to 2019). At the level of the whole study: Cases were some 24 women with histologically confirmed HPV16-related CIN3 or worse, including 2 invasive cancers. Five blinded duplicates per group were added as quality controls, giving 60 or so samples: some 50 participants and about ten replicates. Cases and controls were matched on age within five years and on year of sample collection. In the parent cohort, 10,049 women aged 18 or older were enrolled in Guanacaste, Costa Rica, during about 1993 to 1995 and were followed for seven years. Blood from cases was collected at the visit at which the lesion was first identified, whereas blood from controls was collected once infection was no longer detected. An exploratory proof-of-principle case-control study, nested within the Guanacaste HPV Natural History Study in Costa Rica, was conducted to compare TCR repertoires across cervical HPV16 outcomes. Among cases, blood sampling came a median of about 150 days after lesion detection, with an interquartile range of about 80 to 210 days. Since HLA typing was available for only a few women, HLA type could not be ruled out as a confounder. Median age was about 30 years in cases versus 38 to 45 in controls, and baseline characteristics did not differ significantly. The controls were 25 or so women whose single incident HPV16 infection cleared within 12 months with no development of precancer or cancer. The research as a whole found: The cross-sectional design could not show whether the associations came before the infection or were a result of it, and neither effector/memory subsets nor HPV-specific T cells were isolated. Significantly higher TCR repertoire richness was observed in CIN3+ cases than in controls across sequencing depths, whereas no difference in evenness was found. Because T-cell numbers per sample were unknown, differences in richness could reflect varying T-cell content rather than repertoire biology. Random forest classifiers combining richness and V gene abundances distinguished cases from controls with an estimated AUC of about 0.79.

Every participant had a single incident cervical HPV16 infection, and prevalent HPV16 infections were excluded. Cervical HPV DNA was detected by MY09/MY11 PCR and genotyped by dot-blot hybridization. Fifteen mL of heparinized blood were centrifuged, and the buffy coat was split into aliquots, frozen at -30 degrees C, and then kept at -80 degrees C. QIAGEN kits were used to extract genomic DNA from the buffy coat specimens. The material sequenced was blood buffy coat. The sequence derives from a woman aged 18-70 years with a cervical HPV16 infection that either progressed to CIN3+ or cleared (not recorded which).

CDR3 DNA (partial): TGTGCCAGCAGCGTAGATCTAGCGGGTTACGAG. This gives the protein CASSVDLAGYE. The whole CDR3 region reads CASSVDLAGYEQYF. In this chain, TRBV9 is recombined with TRBJ2-7; 8 bases in the junction line up with TRBD2. Read sequence stops 3 residues before the CDR3 end, and the germline J gene provides the missing end. V is cut back by 0 bases and J by 4 bases, with 3 bases in the junction unmatched. There are 14 amino acids in the CDR3, from cysteine to phenylalanine inclusive. Shown are 33 bases from within the CDR3, in frame from base 1. CDR1 and CDR2 were assigned from the germline V gene as SGDLS and YYNGEE.